Listed below are T cell receptor beta chains from one sample, sequenced in a study of CD8+ T cells in alopecia areata. Produced via immunoSEQ multiplex PCR; TCRdb's table is partial and in-frame only. The table shows about 64,000 clones, with around 46% occurring only once. The sample in question was CD8+ T cells sorted from blood, obtained at approximately week 39, from a patient treated with tofacitinib. The receptors stem from a human donor with alopecia areata. CDR3s include the opening cysteine and the closing phenylalanine or tryptophan. The order of the fields is clone size, D gene, J gene, V gene, CDR3 protein, CDR3 DNA. A D gene is named only where the DNA matches it firmly. Part of the rows lack a size; the others show once, few, many or a class for expanded clones.

size: -; D: TRBD1; J: TRBJ2-7; V: TRBV28; CDR3: CASSPPGTGPYEQYF; DNA: TGTGCCAGCAGCCCACCCGGGACAGGGCCGTACGAGCAGTACTTC
size: few; D: -; J: TRBJ2-5; V: TRBV20-1; CDR3: CSAAGQYF; DNA: TGCAGTGCTGCGGGGCAGTACTTC
size: few; D: -; J: TRBJ2-2; V: TRBV4-1; CDR3: CASSVVTGELFF; DNA: TGCGCCAGCAGCGTCGTCACCGGGGAGCTGTTTTTT
size: few; D: -; J: TRBJ2-2; V: TRBV29-1; CDR3: CSGLGENTGELFF; DNA: TGCAGCGGCTTAGGAGAGAACACCGGGGAGCTGTTTTTT
size: -; D: -; J: TRBJ1-2; V: TRBV6-1; CDR3: CASSEEGSGYTF; DNA: TGTGCCAGCAGTGAAGAGGGTTCCGGCTACACCTTC
size: -; D: -; J: TRBJ2-5; V: TRBV2; CDR3: CAIPGGSGAPGETQYF; DNA: TGTGCCATCCCAGGAGGCTCGGGGGCTCCTGGAGAGACCCAGTACTTC
size: -; D: -; J: TRBJ2-1; V: TRBV6-5; CDR3: CASSDSRDLVTKFF; DNA: TGTGCCAGCAGTGACTCAAGAGACCTAGTAACCAAGTTCTTC
size: -; D: -; J: TRBJ2-7; V: TRBV28; CDR3: CASSLSQDREREQYF; DNA: TGTGCCAGCAGTTTATCCCAGGATAGAGAACGGGAGCAGTACTTC
size: -; D: -; J: TRBJ1-1; V: TRBV7-2; CDR3: CASLRGNTEAFF; DNA: TGTGCCAGCTTAAGGGGGAACACTGAAGCTTTCTTT
size: -; D: -; J: TRBJ2-1; V: TRBV10-3; CDR3: CAISKGNEQFF; DNA: TGTGCCATCAGCAAAGGTAATGAGCAGTTCTTC
size: few; D: -; J: TRBJ2-1; V: TRBV9; CDR3: CASSVANNEQFF; DNA: TGTGCCAGCAGCGTGGCGAACAATGAGCAGTTCTTC
size: few; D: -; J: TRBJ2-7; V: TRBV14; CDR3: CASSRGPGLYEQYF; DNA: TGTGCCAGCAGCCGTGGACCGGGCCTCTACGAGCAGTACTTC
size: -; D: TRBD2; J: TRBJ2-3; V: TRBV7-2; CDR3: CASSLATSGTSTDTQYF; DNA: TGTGCCAGCAGCTTAGCGACTAGCGGGACAAGCACAGATACGCAGTATTTT
size: -; D: TRBD2; J: TRBJ2-5; V: TRBV14; CDR3: CASSQDQEAGVKETQYF; DNA: TGTGCCAGCAGCCAAGATCAGGAAGCGGGAGTGAAGGAGACCCAGTACTTC
size: once; D: -; J: TRBJ1-5; V: TRBV19; CDR3: CASRAARRNQPQHF; DNA: TGTGCCAGTAGGGCCGCAAGGCGCAATCAGCCCCAGCATTTT
size: -; D: -; J: TRBJ2-5; V: TRBV13; CDR3: CASSKRQSRETQYF; DNA: TGTGCCAGCAGCAAACGACAGTCTCGAGAGACCCAGTACTTC
size: -; D: -; J: TRBJ1-1; V: TRBV19; CDR3: CASSIRGLETEAFF; DNA: TGTGCCAGTAGTATTCGGGGGTTGGAGACTGAAGCTTTCTTT
size: few; D: TRBD1; J: TRBJ1-3; V: TRBV29-1; CDR3: CSVEDFGQGPGNTIYF; DNA: TGCAGCGTTGAAGATTTCGGACAGGGACCTGGAAACACCATATATTTT
size: few; D: -; J: TRBJ2-5; V: TRBV7-8; CDR3: CASSPRVETQYF; DNA: TGTGCCAGCAGCCCCCGGGTGGAGACCCAGTACTTC
size: few; D: -; J: TRBJ2-7; V: TRBV11-2; CDR3: CASSLDRMYF; DNA: TGTGCCAGCAGCTTAGATCGGATGTACTTC
size: -; D: -; J: TRBJ2-7; V: TRBV9; CDR3: CASSVGDYYYEQYF; DNA: TGTGCCAGCAGCGTAGGCGACTACTACTACGAGCAGTACTTC
size: once; D: -; J: TRBJ2-7; V: TRBV4-3; CDR3: CASSQGGTGNYEQYF; DNA: TGCGCCAGCAGCCAAGGCGGGACGGGAAACTACGAGCAGTACTTC
size: -; D: -; J: TRBJ2-5; V: TRBV2; CDR3: CASSDGLQETQYF; DNA: TGTGCCAGCAGCGATGGACTCCAAGAGACCCAGTACTTC
size: -; D: TRBD1; J: TRBJ1-1; V: TRBV4-1; CDR3: CASSQDQGAEAFF; DNA: TGCGCCAGCAGCCAAGACCAGGGGGCTGAAGCTTTCTTT
size: -; D: -; J: TRBJ2-1; V: TRBV19; CDR3: CASSIGSSYNEQFF; DNA: TGTGCCAGTAGTATTGGGAGCTCCTACAATGAGCAGTTCTTC
size: -; D: TRBD1; J: TRBJ1-1; V: TRBV7-9; CDR3: CASSLIQGANTEAFF; DNA: TGTGCCAGCAGCTTGATACAGGGGGCCAACACTGAAGCTTTCTTT
size: few; D: -; J: TRBJ1-2; V: TRBV30; CDR3: CAWSEGNYGYTF; DNA: TGTGCCTGGAGCGAGGGTAACTATGGCTACACCTTC
size: few; D: TRBD2; J: TRBJ2-7; V: TRBV29-1; CDR3: CSVVPGLAGVGEQYF; DNA: TGCAGCGTCGTACCGGGACTAGCGGGAGTCGGCGAGCAGTACTTC
size: -; D: -; J: TRBJ1-2; V: TRBV9; CDR3: CASSVVGEGELDGYTF; DNA: TGTGCCAGCAGCGTAGTTGGGGAAGGCGAGCTGGATGGCTACACCTTC
size: -; D: TRBD1; J: TRBJ1-5; V: TRBV6-5; CDR3: CASRQGIGRNQPQHF; DNA: TGTGCCAGCAGACAGGGGATCGGGCGCAATCAGCCCCAGCATTTT
size: few; D: TRBD2; J: TRBJ2-1; V: TRBV29-1; CDR3: CSVGESGGREQFF; DNA: TGCAGCGTTGGTGAATCTGGCGGGAGGGAGCAGTTCTTC